A selection of T cell receptor beta chains follows, all from one sample in a study of T cell repertoires in cytomegalovirus infection. In TCRdb, the reads were re-called with MiXCR into one record per CDR3 protein. Of 250,000 or so distinct CDR3 sequences listed, over 15% are singletons. The material sequenced was CD8+ T cells from PBMCs. These TCRs come from a human donor in good health (CMV status not recorded). Some clones in this sample may be carry-over from other donors' samples. Each CDR3 is given with its conserved first and last residue. D genes are given only for firm matches. Clone sizes are given selectively: once, few, many, or a class where the clone is expanded.

>-|TRBV11-2|TRBJ2-5|few
CASSLVPHSPPYQETQYF
TGTGCCAGCAGCTTAGTCCCACATAGTCCGCCCTACCAAGAGACCCAGTACTTC
>TRBD1|TRBV7-6|TRBJ1-1|many
CASSLEGGVGGASTEAFF
TGTGCCAGCAGCTTAGAGGGGGGGGTAGGGGGCGCGAGCACTGAAGCTTTCTTT
>-|TRBV6-1|TRBJ1-5|many
CASSLRPYGPGASLNQPQHF
TGTGCCAGCAGTCTACGACCGTACGGCCCCGGGGCTAGCCTCAATCAGCCCCAGCATTTT
>-|TRBV29-1|TRBJ2-7|-
CSVEGDRSDYEQYF
TGCAGCGTTGAGGGAGACAGGAGTGACTACGAGCAGTACTTC
>TRBD1|TRBV12-3/TRBV12-4|TRBJ1-4|many
CASNPGQGNEKLFF
TGTGCCAGCAACCCGGGACAGGGTAATGAAAAACTGTTTTTT
>-|TRBV3-1|TRBJ2-7|-
CASSQVVRHSYEQYF
TGTGCCAGCAGCCAAGTTGTCAGGCACTCCTACGAGCAGTACTTC
>-|TRBV28|TRBJ2-7|many
CASSSYYEQYF
TGTGCCAGCAGCTCTTACTACGAGCAGTACTTC
>-|TRBV20-1|TRBJ1-2|-
CSARSGDHQPNYGYTF
TGCAGTGCTAGATCGGGGGACCACCAACCTAACTATGGCTACACCTTC
>-|TRBV2|TRBJ2-7|few
CASSEARVDEQYF
TGTGCCAGCAGTGAAGCAAGGGTAGACGAGCAGTACTTC
>-|TRBV6-4|TRBJ2-1|few
CASCPLGGRSYNEQFF
TGTGCCAGTTGCCCCCTGGGCGGCCGCTCCTACAATGAGCAGTTCTTC
>TRBD1|TRBV4-3|TRBJ1-4|-
CASSHTGGNKLFF
TGCGCCAGCAGCCATACAGGGGGCAACAAACTGTTTTTT
>-|TRBV7-9|TRBJ1-1|-
CASSLEPPKPQVRNTEAFF
TGTGCCAGCAGCTTAGAACCACCCAAGCCACAGGTCAGGAACACTGAAGCTTTCTTT
>-|TRBV29-1|TRBJ2-5|few
CSVEGSGRRQETQYF
TGCAGCGTTGAAGGTTCGGGCCGGAGGCAAGAGACCCAGTACTTC
>-|TRBV2|TRBJ2-1|-
CASSEGVWAETYNEQFF
TGTGCCAGCAGTGAAGGCGTTTGGGCAGAAACTTACAATGAGCAGTTCTTC
>-|TRBV12-3/TRBV12-4|TRBJ1-1|few
CASSSGSGEAFF
TGTGCCAGCAGTTCGGGGTCCGGTGAAGCTTTCTTT
>-|TRBV4-1|TRBJ1-1|many
CASRLGQPGGEAFF
TGCGCCAGCAGACTAGGACAGCCCGGGGGTGAAGCTTTCTTT
>-|TRBV20-1|TRBJ1-6|-
CSAQMGVGFNSPLHF
TGCAGTGCCCAGATGGGGGTGGGATTTAATTCACCCCTCCACTTT
>-|TRBV14|TRBJ1-1|few
CASSQDSLGGLDTEAFF
TGTGCCAGCAGCCAAGACTCCCTGGGGGGTTTGGACACTGAAGCTTTCTTT
>TRBD1|TRBV7-9|TRBJ2-7|many
CASSPQGATYEQYF
TGTGCCAGCAGCCCTCAGGGGGCGACCTACGAGCAGTACTTC
>-|TRBV20-1|TRBJ1-2|few
CSARGSGNYGYTF
TGCAGTGCTAGAGGGTCAGGGAACTATGGCTACACCTTC
>-|TRBV4-3|TRBJ2-4|few
CASSQVERGVQYF
TGCGCCAGCAGCCAAGTCGAACGGGGCGTTCAGTACTTC
>-|TRBV11-2|TRBJ1-2|-
CASSLVALHRGYTF
TGTGCCAGCAGCTTAGTCGCCCTACACCGTGGCTACACCTTC
>TRBD1|TRBV5-4|TRBJ1-1|-
CASRPGQGAGTEAFF
TGTGCCAGCAGACCGGGACAGGGGGCAGGGACTGAAGCTTTCTTT
>-|TRBV6-1|TRBJ1-1|-
CASSEAAGAMNTEAFF
TGTGCCAGCAGTGAAGCAGCAGGGGCAATGAACACTGAAGCTTTCTTT
>-|TRBV6-2/TRBV6-3|TRBJ2-5|-
CASSYLAHQETQYF
TGTGCCAGCAGTTACTTGGCTCACCAAGAGACCCAGTACTTC
>-|TRBV28|TRBJ2-1|many
CASSPLVSSYNEQFF
TGTGCCAGCAGTCCCCTAGTTAGCTCCTACAATGAGCAGTTCTTC
>TRBD1|TRBV7-9|TRBJ1-1|many
CASSSGQNKRPEGNTEAFF
TGTGCCAGCAGCTCGGGACAGAACAAGAGGCCGGAGGGGAACACTGAAGCTTTCTTT
>-|TRBV20-1|TRBJ1-5|-
CSASLDREYQPQHF
TGCAGTGCTAGTCTCGACCGGGAGTATCAGCCCCAGCATTTT
>TRBD1|TRBV5-6|TRBJ1-6|few
CASSPWDRPSPLHF
TGTGCCAGCAGCCCTTGGGACAGGCCGTCACCCCTCCACTTT
>TRBD2|TRBV4-2|TRBJ2-7|-
CASSQESGPAGYEQYF
TGTGCCAGCAGCCAAGAAAGTGGACCAGCGGGGTACGAGCAGTACTTC
>TRBD2|TRBV6-1|TRBJ2-1|few
CASSYSPSGGAPYNEQFF
TGTGCCAGCAGTTATAGTCCTAGCGGGGGGGCTCCCTACAATGAGCAGTTCTTC
>-|TRBV19|TRBJ2-1|-
CASSISPLGYQGDEQFF
TGTGCCAGTAGTATCTCCCCCCTGGGGTATCAGGGAGATGAGCAGTTCTTC
>TRBD1|TRBV7-9|TRBJ2-3|few
CASSPRQGSDTQYF
TGTGCCAGCAGCCCCAGACAGGGGTCAGATACGCAGTATTTT
>-|TRBV7-2|TRBJ2-5|many
CASSGYTRDGLETQYF
TGTGCCAGCAGCGGCTACACTAGGGACGGATTAGAGACCCAGTACTTC
>TRBD1|TRBV6-1|TRBJ1-1|-
CASPQGGNTEAFF
TGTGCCAGCCCTCAGGGGGGGAACACTGAAGCTTTCTTT
>TRBD2|TRBV28|TRBJ2-1|-
CASSTGLAGATVYNEQFF
TGTGCCAGCAGTACCGGACTAGCGGGGGCGACGGTATACAATGAGCAGTTCTTC
>TRBD1|TRBV7-9|TRBJ2-6|many
CASSSDRAGANVLTF
TGTGCCAGCAGCTCGGACAGGGCTGGGGCCAACGTCCTGACTTTC
>-|TRBV7-9|TRBJ2-4|many
CASSPKGPNIQYF
TGTGCCAGCAGCCCCAAGGGCCCGAACATTCAGTACTTC
>TRBD1|TRBV6-2/TRBV6-3|TRBJ1-1|many
CASSLQGWTEAFF
TGTGCCAGCAGTCTACAGGGGTGGACTGAAGCTTTCTTT